The 30 T cell receptor beta chains listed next were all sequenced from one sample in a study of T-cell reconstitution after alpha-beta-depleted transplantation in children. The library targeted TCRbeta and was prepared with unique molecular identifiers. MiXCR, applied by TCRdb to the PCR reads, yields one record per CDR3 protein. The table records nearly 20,000 distinct CDR3 sequences, 13% of them present only once. Material: PBMCs, mostly from graft donor cells, obtained 60 days after TCRalphabeta/CD19-depleted stem cell transplant. These TCRs come from a female patient aged 2-9 years who had a stem cell transplant for congenital amegakaryocytic thrombocytopenia, so the T cells may come from the graft donor.

This clonotype came up many times. The J gene is TRBJ2-1, the V gene TRBV20-1; D unresolved. This CDR3 is 14 amino acids long. V lost 3 bases and J lost 0, with 9 bases in between. From germline, CDR1 is DFQATT and CDR2 SNEGSKA (reference sequence). CDR3 in DNA: TGCAGTGCTAGTTCTATGAGCTCCTACAATGAGCAGTTCTTC. Residues: CSASSMSSYNEQFF.

Many counts were recorded for this clonotype. The gene calls are TRBV4-1 and TRBJ1-1, with TRBD1 matching 10 bases. Germline assignment: CDR1 MGHRA and CDR2 YSYEKL. This CDR3 is built from 15 residues. V shed 4 bases and J 1 base; nucleotides not matched to a gene: 3. The DNA of the CDR3 is TGCGCCAGCAGCCCGACAGGGGGCAGGAACACTGAAGCTTTCTTT. It translates to CASSPTGGRNTEAFF.

The sample holds many counts of this clonotype. The chain recombines TRBV10-3 with TRBJ1-1; 11 nucleotides agree with TRBD1. The CDR3 loop spans 16 amino acids. J was trimmed by 1 base and V by 2 bases; bases with no gene match: 3. The V gene's germline CDR1 is ENHRY and CDR2 SYGVKD. The CDR3 DNA is TGTGCCATCAGTGAGCCGGACAGGGGGCCGAACACTGAAGCTTTCTTT. It specifies CAISEPDRGPNTEAFF.

This clonotype was seen ten or more times. The chain employs TRBV6-1 and TRBJ2-1; 13 nucleotides match TRBD2. Losses at the gene ends were 2 bases for V and 3 bases for J; bases not matched to a gene: 4. CDR1 is MNHNS, CDR2 SASEGT, per germline. CDR3 size: 17 residues. CDR3 in DNA: TGTGCCAGCAGTGAAAGGGGACTAGCGGGACTCTACAATGAGCAGTTCTTC. Translation: CASSERGLAGLYNEQFF.

The sample holds many counts of this clonotype. This chain uses TRBV9 with TRBJ2-5; 9 bases match TRBD1. The V and J ends lost 4 bases and 5 bases, in that order; junction bases with no gene match: 9. Germline V gene lookup returns CDR1 SGDLS and CDR2 YYNGEE. CDR3 length: 15 residues. Here the CDR3 DNA reads TGTGCCAGCAGCCCGCGACAGGGGGTTATGGAGACCCAGTACTTC. It specifies CASSPRQGVMETQYF.

This clonotype appeared many times. This chain joins TRBV3-1 and TRBJ2-5, with D unclear. Trimming removed 4 bases at V and 5 bases at J, with 8 bases between. Germline CDR1 is LGHDT and CDR2 is YNNKEL (reference sequence). This CDR3 has 12 residues. CDR3 amino acids: CASSPRVETQYF. DNA of the CDR3: TGTGCCAGCAGCCCCCGTGTGGAGACCCAGTACTTC.

Ten or more counts support this clonotype. The chain uses TRBV28 and TRBJ1-2, with D uncertain. Germline V gene sequence: CDR1 MDHEN, CDR2 SYDVKM. The CDR3 covers 11 residues. Trimming left V 4 bases short and J 7 bases short, with 7 bases between. The CDR3, as DNA: TGTGCCAGCAGTTCCTTGGGTGGCTACACCTTC. It encodes CASSSLGGYTF.

The V and J genes are TRBV21-1 and TRBJ2-1; TRBD1, the D gene given by the table, was not confirmed from the DNA. TRBV21-1 is described as a pseudogene. CDR3 length equals 14 residues. The chain's CDR3 is CASSSRPPYNEQFF. The CDR3 coding sequence is TGTGCCAGCAGCTCCCGCCCCCCCTACAATGAGCAGTTCTTC.

Sample share makes this clonotype medium-sized (0.01 to 0.1%). The chain combines TRBV6-1 with TRBJ1-5, with D possibly being TRBD1 (6 bases). CDR3 length: 15 amino acids. Trimming shortened V by 1 base and J by 8 bases, and 15 bases separated the two germline ends. Germline V gives CDR1 MNHNS, CDR2 SASEGT. In DNA form, the CDR3 reads TGTGCCAGCAGTGAAGTCCCACAGGGCGAGGAGCCCCAGCATTTT. Its translation: CASSEVPQGEEPQHF.

The rearrangement uses TRBV3-1 and TRBJ2-1, with TRBD2 matching over 9 bases. The ends lost 7 bases at V and 0 bases at J; junction bases unmatched: 13. The CDR3 is 18 residues long. From germline, CDR1 is LGHDT and CDR2 YNNKEL (reference sequence). The CDR3 reads CASTKQRGVPSSYNEQFF. CDR3 nucleotide sequence: TGTGCCAGCACCAAACAGCGGGGGGTCCCGAGCTCCTACAATGAGCAGTTCTTC.

This chain links TRBV7-6 with TRBJ2-7; 9 positions match TRBD2. The V gene's germline CDR1 is SGHVS and CDR2 FNYEAQ. The J segment lost 6 bases and the V segment lost 5 bases, leaving 11 bases of the junction unmatched. The CDR3 loop spans 15 amino acids. The DNA for the CDR3 is TGTGCCAGCAGCACTCCCGGGACTAGCTATCTCGAGCAGTACTTC. Its protein product is CASSTPGTSYLEQYF.

Turning to this clonotype: A much bigger clone sits one base away, suggesting this may be a read error. The chain has TRBV5-1 and TRBJ2-5, with D unresolved. The V and J ends lost 5 bases and 1 base respectively, with 15 bases between them. There are 15 residues in the CDR3. CDR1 and CDR2 (germline): SGHRS, YFSETQ. The CDR3 here is CASSSHDPLQETQYF. The CDR3 region has the DNA TGCGCCAGCAGTTCCCACGACCCCCTCCAAGAGACCCAGTACTTC.

This clonotype was observed at least ten times. The chain links TRBV20-1 to TRBJ1-3; D may be TRBD1 (5 bases). V lost 3 bases, J lost 2 bases, and 5 bases lay in between. CDR1 is DFQATT and CDR2 is SNEGSKA in the germline V gene (reference sequence). The CDR3 is made up of 12 amino acids. CDR3 in amino acids: CSASRAGNTIYF. CDR3 nucleotide sequence: TGCAGTGCTAGCAGGGCTGGAAACACCATATATTTT.

The table lists this clonotype with many counts. V is TRBV20-1 and J is TRBJ2-1; TRBD2 matches 10 bases. The CDR3 runs to 17 residues. V trimming: 0 bases; J trimming: 4 bases; junction bases outside the gene matches: 9. Per germline, CDR1 DFQATT and CDR2 SNEGSKA (reference sequence). For the CDR3, the DNA is TGCAGTGCTAGAGATTCTTATAGCGGGAGGCGTTACAATGAGCAGTTCTTC. Amino acids: CSARDSYSGRRYNEQFF.

This clonotype has at least ten counts. This sequence joins TRBV30 and TRBJ2-7; no clear D. CDR3 length equals 12 residues. In germline, CDR1 is GTSNPN, CDR2 SVGIG (reference sequence). The V and J ends lost 1 base and 1 base respectively, with 5 bases between them. CDR3 bases: TGTGCCTGGAGTGCCACGTCCTACGAGCAGTACTTC. Amino acids: CAWSATSYEQYF.

Regarding this clonotype: The CDR3 carries no conserved terminal phenylalanine or tryptophan, so it likely arises from a read error. CDR3 sequence: CASSFSGGETQYL. In DNA, the CDR3 is TGTGCCAGCAGCTTTTCAGGGGGAGAGACCCAGTACCTC. The chain recombines TRBV7-3 with TRBJ2-5, with TRBD1 matching 7 bases. Germline CDR1 reads SGHTA; CDR2 reads FQGTGA. The CDR3 is 13 residues long. Trimming at V came to 3 bases and at J to 4 bases, leaving 2 bases not matched to a gene.

There are many counts of this clonotype. This rearrangement joins TRBV5-1 to TRBJ2-2; no clear D. V shed 3 bases and J shed 5 bases, with 8 bases lying between them. The CDR3 has 13 residues. Per the germline V gene, CDR1 is SGHRS and CDR2 is YFSETQ. Here the CDR3 reads CASSSSGTGELFF. The CDR3 DNA sequence: TGCGCCAGCAGCTCTAGTGGTACCGGGGAGCTGTTTTTT.

The rearrangement uses TRBV28 and TRBJ2-7; either TRBD1 or TRBD2 may supply D (5 bases each). V was shortened by 11 bases and J by 0 bases, with 26 bases between the two germline ends. The CDR3 runs to 17 residues. Germline assignment: CDR1 MDHEN and CDR2 SYDVKM. The CDR3 bases are TGTGCCTCCATATCGACCACCGGGACGCTCTCCTCCTACGAGCAGTACTTC. Translating it yields CASISTTGTLSSYEQYF.

This clonotype was recorded at least ten times. The V and J genes are TRBV11-2 and TRBJ2-7; no clear D gene. Germline V gives CDR1 SGHAT, CDR2 FQNNGV. The V end lost 1 base, the J end lost 6 bases, and 4 bases lay between the germline ends. The CDR3 is 11 residues long. The CDR3 loop reads CASSLVLEQYF. The CDR3 DNA reads as TGTGCCAGCAGCTTAGTACTCGAGCAGTACTTC.

The J gene is TRBJ2-7, the V gene TRBV19; the match to TRBD1 covers 8 bases. Per germline, CDR1 LNHDA and CDR2 SQIVND (reference sequence). The CDR3 totals 15 residues. Trimming cost V 3 bases and J 3 bases; bases outside gene matches: 7. The CDR3 loop is CASSMGPGQVYEQYF. In DNA, the CDR3 is TGTGCCAGTAGTATGGGGCCGGGACAGGTCTACGAGCAGTACTTC.

There are many counts of this clonotype. The chain is built from TRBV20-1 and TRBJ1-1, with D possibly matching TRBD1 (5 bases). CDR3 size: 13 residues. Germline V gives CDR1 DFQATT, CDR2 SNEGSKA (reference sequence). Between the trimmed V and J ends, which lost 6 bases and 4 bases, there was a span of 15 bases. The CDR3 DNA sequence: TGCAGTGCCCTGCGGACAAGAAGCACTGAAGCTTTCTTT. The encoded protein is CSALRTRSTEAFF.

This clonotype appeared a few times. This sequence joins TRBV27 and TRBJ2-1; maybe TRBD2 (5 bases). The germline gives CDR1 MNHEY, CDR2 SMNVEV (reference sequence). The CDR3 runs to 15 residues. V dropped 5 bases and J dropped 0 bases, with 11 bases sitting between them. CDR3 in amino acids: CASSPAESSYNEQFF. The CDR3 region has the DNA TGTGCCAGCAGTCCAGCGGAGAGCTCCTACAATGAGCAGTTCTTC.

This clonotype was detected once. V and J are TRBV7-9 and TRBJ2-5; the D is unclear. CDR1 and CDR2 (germline): SEHNR, FQNEAQ (reference sequence). Trimming pared 1 base from V and 3 bases from J, leaving 9 bases between. The CDR3 loop spans 14 amino acids. The CDR3 spells CASSLDFKKETQYF. Here the CDR3 DNA reads TGTGCCAGCAGCTTAGACTTCAAGAAAGAGACCCAGTACTTC.

The chain recombines TRBV3-1 with TRBJ2-5; tentative D call: TRBD1 (6 bases). Between the trimmed V and J ends, which lost 11 bases and 5 bases, there was a span of 24 bases. From germline, CDR1 is LGHDT and CDR2 YNNKEL (reference sequence). CDR3 length: 15 residues. CDR3: CACCQGPAGVETQYF. DNA of the CDR3: TGTGCCTGCTGCCAAGGCCCAGCAGGGGTGGAGACCCAGTACTTC.

The chain has TRBV3-1 and TRBJ2-1, with TRBD2 matching 16 bases. V was clipped by 11 bases and J by 3 bases; unmatched bases: 16. This CDR3 comprises 19 residues. Germline CDR1 LGHDT, CDR2 YNNKEL (reference sequence). The CDR3 loop reads CACCFPGLAGGGGYNEQFF. Written as DNA, the CDR3 is TGTGCCTGCTGTTTTCCGGGACTAGCGGGAGGGGGGGGCTACAATGAGCAGTTCTTC.

At least ten counts were recorded for this clonotype. The chain links TRBV4-1 to TRBJ1-4; D unclear. The CDR3 covers 14 residues. Trimming shortened V by 2 bases and J by 8 bases, and 12 bases separated the two germline ends. The germline gives CDR1 MGHRA, CDR2 YSYEKL. In nucleotides, the CDR3 is TGCGCCAGCAGCCAACCTGACAAAGGAGAAAAACTGTTTTTT. It encodes CASSQPDKGEKLFF.

This clonotype was counted ten times or more. The genes are TRBV4-2 and TRBJ2-7, with TRBD2 matching 14 bases. This CDR3 has 15 residues. Germline V gene lookup returns CDR1 LGHNA and CDR2 YNFKEQ. Germline trimming cut 3 bases from V and 4 bases from J; bases unmatched to any gene: 2. The CDR3 region has the DNA TGTGCCAGCAGCCAGGGACTAGCGGGAGTTTACGAGCAGTACTTC. Residues: CASSQGLAGVYEQYF.

This clonotype has a count of ten or more. The gene calls are TRBV5-4 and TRBJ2-3; TRBD2 is a possible D gene (6 bases). The CDR3 covers 15 residues. Germline CDR1 reads SGHNT; CDR2 reads YYREEE (reference sequence). The V end was cut by 1 base, the J end by 3 bases, with 12 bases between. The CDR3 loop reads CASSLPRGGTDTQYF. DNA of the CDR3: TGTGCCAGCAGCTTGCCCCGGGGAGGTACAGATACGCAGTATTTT.

In its sample, this clonotype is medium-sized. The CDR3 bases are TGCAGTGCTAGCGGTGCTGAGACCCAGTACTTC. Protein sequence: CSASGAETQYF. V is TRBV20-1 and J is TRBJ2-5; D unclear. Trimming left V 3 bases short and J 5 bases short, with 7 bases between. The CDR3 spans 11 residues. Germline-derived CDR1 and CDR2 are DFQATT and SNEGSKA (reference sequence).

This clonotype occurred many times. V usage is TRBV5-1 and J usage is TRBJ2-3; tentatively, D is TRBD2 (5 bases). The CDR3 is made up of 13 amino acids. V lost 1 base to trimming and J lost 3 bases, with 6 bases between them. Germline V gives CDR1 SGHRS, CDR2 YFSETQ. The CDR3 spells CASSLTGTDTQYF. The CDR3 DNA sequence: TGCGCCAGCAGCTTGACGGGGACAGATACGCAGTATTTT.